The subject of this entry is one T cell receptor (beta chain). These data belong to a study of regulatory T cells in long-lasting Graves disease. Relying on iRepertoire HTBI primers and Arm-PCR of CDR3 regions, the team built TCR beta libraries. TCRdb independently ran MiXCR on the multiplex PCR reads; one entry per CDR3 protein. The data show 350,000 to 550,000 distinct CDR3 sequences, more than 13% seen once. In germline, CDR1 is SQVTM, CDR2 ANQGSEA. The CDR3 is 14 residues long. V trimming: 7 bases; J trimming: 9 bases; junction bases outside the gene matches: 8. Regarding time point: newly diagnosed GD, antithyroid drugs for less than 3 months. The TCR library was prepared using RNA isolated from PBMCs. Xi'an, China, was home to the endocrinology department that provided patients. The data were also submitted as part of a second study, on T cells in Graves' hyperthyroidism and ophthalmopathy. That publication notes: Blood also showed most of the thyroid clonotypes that were expanded above 0.001.

The receptor comes from a woman in her 30s with Graves disease. This specimen was peripheral blood mononuclear cells (PBMCs), taken at new diagnosis, from a patient treated with antithyroid drugs. The rearrangement links TRBV29-1 to TRBJ1-6; 11 bases fit TRBD1. The CDR3 DNA sequence: TGCAGCGCCCGGACAGGGGGCAATAGTTCACCCCTCCACTTT. It specifies CSARTGGNSSPLHF.